The 22 T cell receptor beta chains listed next were all sequenced from one sample in a study of T cells in narcolepsy. Assay: immunoSEQ multiplex PCR; the TCRdb copy retains only in-frame clones and omits some. This table holds 25,000 to 30,000 clones, approximately 80% found once. The specimen was CD45RA- memory CD4+ T cells from PBMCs. All receptors come from a human donor with narcolepsy.

This clone was seen only a few times. The V call is TRBV10-1, the J call TRBJ2-1, with 12 bases that match TRBD2. This CDR3 has 14 residues. Germline CDR1 is WNHNN and CDR2 is SYGVQD (reference sequence). J lost 10 bases, V lost 7 bases, and 8 bases had no gene match. The chain's CDR3 is CASTASGGAKEQFF. The DNA of the CDR3 is TGCGCCAGCACCGCTAGCGGGGGGGCCAAGGAGCAGTTCTTC.

The chain recombines TRBV5-4 with TRBJ2-5, with 7 bases that match TRBD1. Looked up from germline, CDR1 is SGHNT and CDR2 is YYREEE (reference sequence). With 1 base clipped from V and 3 bases from J, the junction kept 3 bases outside the gene matches. The CDR3 covers 14 residues. The chain's CDR3 is CASSLWQGEETQYF. The CDR3 nucleotides read TGTGCCAGCAGCTTGTGGCAGGGGGAAGAGACCCAGTACTTC.

This clone came up a few times. This chain links TRBV29-1 with TRBJ2-4; 11 bases align to TRBD2. This CDR3 spans 13 amino acids. The V segment lost 3 bases and the J segment 6 bases; nucleotides outside the gene matches: 1. CDR1 and CDR2 from the germline V gene are SQVTM and ANQGSEA. The CDR3 region has the DNA TGCAGCGTTGACACTAGCGGGGGAAACATTCAGTACTTC. Translation: CSVDTSGGNIQYF.

The rearrangement joins TRBV7-4 to TRBJ1-6, with TRBD1 matching over 8 bases. Germline lookup yields CDR1 SGHVT and CDR2 SQSDAQ. The CDR3 has 15 amino acids. Trimming cost V 5 bases and J 7 bases; bases outside gene matches: 7. The CDR3 DNA reads TGTGCCAGCAGCGGTCCAGGGGGCCAGAATTCACCCCTCCACTTT. Translated, it gives CASSGPGGQNSPLHF.

This chain uses TRBV10-3 with TRBJ2-1; tentative D call: TRBD1 (5 bases). Looked up from germline, CDR1 is ENHRY and CDR2 is SYGVKD. The CDR3 extends over 12 amino acids. The V end lost 2 bases, the J end lost 13 bases, and 12 bases lay between the germline ends. The CDR3 here is CAISESLGDQFF. The CDR3 DNA reads as TGTGCCATCAGTGAGAGTTTAGGGGATCAGTTCTTC.

The chain carries TRBV5-1 and TRBJ1-6; TRBD1 might be the D (5 bases). The CDR3 spans 16 residues. The germline V gene has CDR1 SGHRS and CDR2 YFSETQ. Trimming took 4 bases from V and 6 from J, leaving 17 bases between them. The CDR3 nucleotides read TGCGCCAGCAGCCCTGGGTCTTGGGGACTTAATTCACCCCTCCACTTT. Its protein product is CASSPGSWGLNSPLHF.

Note on this clone: A read error may produce the germline difference seen at one junction end. The V call is TRBV11-3, the J call TRBJ2-5; 7 nucleotides agree with TRBD2. This CDR3 contains 15 residues. The germline V gene encodes CDR1 SGHNT and CDR2 YENEEA. CDR3 in DNA: TGTGTCAGCAGCTTAGGAGCTAGCGGAGGAGAGACCCAGTACTTC. It is translated as CVSSLGASGGETQYF.

This chain connects TRBV7-6 to TRBJ2-2; D perhaps matches TRBD1 (5 bases). This CDR3 spans 14 amino acids. CDR1 is SGHVS, CDR2 FNYEAQ, per germline. V was trimmed by 4 bases and J by 5 bases, leaving 11 bases between them. The CDR3 loop reads CASSSSQGTGELFF. The DNA of the CDR3 is TGTGCCAGCAGCTCGTCCCAGGGAACCGGGGAGCTGTTTTTT.

This chain uses TRBV11-3 with TRBJ1-3; maybe TRBD1 (5 bases). Per the germline V gene, CDR1 is SGHNT and CDR2 is YENEEA. The length of the CDR3 is 14 residues. Between the trimmed V and J ends, which lost 5 bases and 7 bases, there was a span of 15 bases. The CDR3 DNA reads as TGTGCCAGCAGCCCAGGGACTGGTAGGAACACCATATATTTT. Translated, it gives CASSPGTGRNTIYF.

The chain combines TRBV5-6 with TRBJ1-2; TRBD1 agrees at 9 bases. V was pared by 5 bases and J by 6 bases, with 8 bases of the junction left unmatched. Per germline, CDR1 SGHDT and CDR2 YYEEEE. This CDR3 region has 14 residues. CDR3 amino acids: CASSPPGQGDGYTF. CDR3 sequence (DNA): TGTGCCAGCAGTCCTCCGGGACAGGGAGATGGCTACACCTTC.

This rearrangement joins TRBV5-8 to TRBJ2-7; D may correspond to TRBD1 or TRBD2 (6 bases each). Looked up from germline, CDR1 is SGHTS and CDR2 is YDEGEE. The CDR3 covers 10 residues. The ends were cut back, 10 bases at V and 2 bases at J, with 7 bases in the middle. CDR3 loop: CAGGPYEQYF. CDR3 in DNA: TGTGCCGGGGGGCCCTACGAGCAGTACTTC. The full variable domain, completed using reference TRBV5-8 and TRBJ2-7, is EAGVTQSPTHLIKTRGQQATLRCSPISGHTSVYWYQQALGLGLQFLLWYDEGEERNRGNFPPRFSGRQFPNYSSELNVNALELEDSALYLCAGGPYEQYFGPGTRLTVT.

This clone was counted only a few times. This chain connects TRBV4-2 to TRBJ2-2, with 10 bases matching TRBD2. V was pared by 7 bases and J by 6 bases, with 11 bases of the junction left unmatched. Germline V gene data show CDR1 as LGHNA and CDR2 as YNFKEQ. This CDR3 comprises 16 residues. The DNA for the CDR3 is TGTGCCAGCACGGGATCGGGACTAGCGACCCCCGGGGAGCTGTTTTTT. This codes for CASTGSGLATPGELFF.

The J gene is TRBJ2-7, the V gene TRBV7-6; TRBD1 or TRBD2 may be the D gene (6 bases each). CDR1 is SGHVS, CDR2 FNYEAQ, per germline. The CDR3 runs to 16 residues. With 1 base removed from V and 2 bases from J, the gap between germline ends came to 15 bases. CDR3 loop: CASSLGGGTAAYEQYF. The CDR3 bases are TGTGCCAGCAGCTTAGGAGGGGGGACGGCTGCCTACGAGCAGTACTTC. The full variable domain, in which reference TRBV7-6 and TRBJ2-7 provide the parts outside the CDR3, is GAGVSQSPRYKVTKRGQDVALRCDPISGHVSLYWYRQALGQGPEFLTYFNYEAQQDKSGLPNDRFSAERPEGSISTLTIQRTEQRDSAMYRCASSLGGGTAAYEQYFGPGTRLTVT.

This chain connects TRBV19 to TRBJ2-7; 9 nucleotides match TRBD1. Germline lookup yields CDR1 LNHDA and CDR2 SQIVND (reference sequence). CDR3 size: 14 residues. The trim removed 4 bases at V and 6 bases at J, leaving 7 bases unmatched. The CDR3: CASSTQWTGAEQYF. CDR3 nucleotide sequence: TGTGCCAGTAGTACGCAATGGACAGGGGCCGAGCAGTACTTC.

The chain uses TRBV28 and TRBJ1-2, with 8 bases that match TRBD1. The CDR3 spans 13 residues. V lost 10 bases, J lost 2 bases, and 6 bases stayed unmatched. The germline V gene encodes CDR1 MDHEN and CDR2 SYDVKM. CDR3 loop: CAISDRGNYGYTF. CDR3 coding DNA: TGTGCCATCAGCGACAGGGGCAACTATGGCTACACCTTC.

The chain links TRBV7-3 to TRBJ2-5; TRBD2 agrees at 7 bases. Trimming took 5 bases from V and 4 from J; bases not matched to a gene: 4. Germline V CDR1 and CDR2: SGHTA, FQGTGA. The CDR3 sequence is 13 residues long. The CDR3 here is CASSEAGLETQYF. The CDR3 region has the DNA TGTGCCAGCAGCGAAGCGGGGTTAGAGACCCAGTACTTC.

The CDR3 protein is CASSSSPASTDTQYF. The CDR3 DNA follows: TGTGCCAGCAGCTCCTCGCCGGCTAGCACAGATACGCAGTATTTT. The J gene is TRBJ2-3, the V gene TRBV11-2; D unclear. The germline V gene encodes CDR1 SGHAT and CDR2 FQNNGV. The V gene lost 4 bases and the J gene lost 0 bases, with 11 bases spanning the gap. The CDR3 is made up of 15 amino acids.

Remarks on this clone: Other DNA sequences of this sample code for an identical CDR3. The chain joins TRBV7-9 to TRBJ1-1; D ambiguous. Trimming removed 3 bases at V and 0 bases at J, with 8 bases between. From germline, CDR1 is SEHNR and CDR2 FQNEAQ (reference sequence). The CDR3 consists of 14 residues. The CDR3 DNA reads TGTGCCAGCAGCTTTAGTGGGGTGAACACTGAAGCTTTCTTT. It codes for CASSFSGVNTEAFF.

The chain uses TRBV27 and TRBJ2-6; the D gene could be TRBD1 or TRBD2 (5 bases each). This CDR3 is built from 18 residues. Trimming took off 2 bases at V and 0 bases at J, with 14 bases between the two ends. Germline V lookup: CDR1 MNHEY, CDR2 SMNVEV (reference sequence). The DNA for the CDR3 is TGTGCCAGCAGTTTAAGAGGGGAACCCAGCTCTGGGGCCAACGTCCTGACTTTC. This codes for CASSLRGEPSSGANVLTF.

The chain couples TRBV29-1 to TRBJ1-2; no firm D call. This CDR3 comprises 12 residues. Germline V CDR1 and CDR2: SQVTM, ANQGSEA. The V and J ends lost 6 bases and 8 bases respectively, with 16 bases between them. The CDR3 sequence: CSVSFAGEGYTF. The CDR3 region has the DNA TGCAGCGTCTCCTTTGCCGGGGAAGGCTACACCTTC.

The V gene is TRBV7-8, the J gene TRBJ1-5; maybe TRBD1 (5 bases). CDR3 length: 16 amino acids. V lost 1 base to trimming and J lost 7 bases, with 17 bases between them. Germline CDR1 SGHVS, CDR2 FQNEAQ. CDR3 DNA: TGTGCCAGCAGCTTAGAGGCGCAGGGCGGTGGGCAGCCCCAGCATTTT. Its translation: CASSLEAQGGGQPQHF.

This clone was detected a few times. The gene calls are TRBV19 and TRBJ2-2; D gene unclear. This CDR3 region has 14 residues. Germline V gene data show CDR1 as LNHDA and CDR2 as SQIVND (reference sequence). V was trimmed by 7 bases and J by 2 bases, leaving 11 bases between them. The CDR3 is CASKRTANTGELFF. The CDR3 DNA sequence: TGTGCCAGTAAACGGACGGCAAACACCGGGGAGCTGTTTTTT. Looking up the rest from reference TRBV19 and TRBJ2-2 gives the full variable domain: DGGITQSPKYLFRKEGQNVTLSCEQNLNHDAMYWYRQDPGQGLRLIYYSQIVNDFQKGDIAEGYSVSREKKESFPLTVTSAQKNPTAFYLCASKRTANTGELFFGEGSRLTVL.